This T cell receptor (beta chain) was recorded in a study of shared clonotypes between healthy human individuals. Study-level results: Represented genetic and exposure-history diversity was restricted by having few donors.

Regarding this clone: Its target is unknown.

All donors were Caucasian adults living in Nashville, Tennessee. The study used 85 million or so PBMCs per unsorted sample for genomic DNA. The authors' processing: ImmunoSEQ only sent back junction sequences with no quality scores, so filtering was done differently. Libraries were prepared by immunoSEQ multiplex PCR; TCRdb keeps only in-frame clonotypes and omits some of them. V, J and clone size reflect that table, while D and trimming were determined from the DNA. This sample yields some 510,000 clones, of which 79% are seen a single time; 13% belongs to the top ten. V lost 1 base to trimming and J lost 0 bases, with 11 bases between them. Germline CDR1 is SGHAT and CDR2 is FQNNGV. The CDR3 has 16 amino acids.

Sample: PBMCs. V gene TRBV11-2 combines with J gene TRBJ2-3; D call uncertain. The clonotype was recovered from a woman in her thirties or forties in good health. Some clones in this sample may be carry-over from other donors' samples. The CDR3: CASSLGDRRSTDTQYF. The CDR3 region has the DNA TGTGCCAGCAGCTTAGGTGATCGCAGGAGCACAGATACGCAGTATTTT.